The subject of this entry is one T cell receptor (beta chain). It has no known antigen specificity. Base qualities are not at hand, and no much larger clone is one base apart. Looking up the germline V gene yields CDR1 SNHLY and CDR2 FYNNEI. V and J are trimmed by 7 bases and 0 bases, and the gene matches miss 15 bases of the junction. The cysteine opens and the phenylalanine closes a CDR3 of 18 amino acids. Only the CDR3 DNA stays, 54 bases, in frame from base 1. This record comes from a study of cytomegalovirus exposure and HLA in healthy donors (dated by TCRdb to 2015 to 2018). In the study overall: An earlier analysis of several hundred of the donors reported about 280 Gb of sequence data and 95 million to 140 million unique TCR beta sequences obtained from about 170 million T cells. Roughly 300 gigabases of sequencing data and 70 million to 100 million unique TCR sequences were included in an early release covering about 620 HLA-typed donors. Of the approximately 400 genotyped donors, approximately 82% fell in the genetic ancestry cluster associated with self-reported Caucasian donors. The study was designed to test whether signatures of past pathogen exposure could be identified by cataloging public T cell receptors. Using immunosequencing, the study profiled T cell repertoires from 500 to 800 subjects and related those repertoires to cytomegalovirus serostatus. Besides the first cohort of about 730 subjects, a separate validation cohort made up of 120 different subjects was used. The study combined high-throughput TCR immunosequencing, statistical association of individual TCRs with disease status, and machine learning to predict cytomegalovirus infection status. A later analysis re-analyzed previously published TCR beta repertoires from about 600 donors and added high-resolution HLA genotyping to study TCR occurrence patterns. In the later analysis, no new phenotypic data were used to find candidate immune exposures; instead, reliance was placed on TCR beta sequences and their occurrence across donors. An earlier analysis of approximately 580 of the donors used high-throughput TCR beta sequencing to judge whether each TCR beta V gene segment behaved as functional or pseudogenic. Donor age, sex, ethnicity and CMV serostatus were compiled alongside the repertoire data. A later genetic analysis used genome-wide SNP genotypes for 398 of the 666 donors, treating that subset as a discovery cohort. Every repertoire in the discovery cohort had been generated on one and the same sequencing platform. Both class I and class II loci were covered by HLA typing, at four-digit resolution. Typing coverage varied by locus: roughly 620-640 donors for A, B, C, DRB1 and DQB1; 500 to 550 for DQA1; over 600 for DPA1; approximately 450 for DPB1. Roughly five DR-DQ haplotypes were handled as single units for association and clustering because linkage in the cohort was strong. Among around 400 genotyped donors of the cohort, an average of roughly 230,000 unique TCR beta nucleotide sequences was sequenced per donor, of which 15% to 20% were non-productive. On the study overall, not on this receptor specifically: A few of the identified cytomegalovirus-associated TCR beta chains were confirmed in vitro to be specific for cytomegalovirus antigens. In an earlier analysis of more than 450 of the donors, most TCR beta V segments were observed in productive rearrangements about 87% or about 30% of the time, broadly matching IMGT annotations. In both the original and validation cohorts, the classifier was reported to diagnose cytomegalovirus status with high specificity and sensitivity. Because the 87-base-pair reads could not distinguish some IMGT-functional V segments, including TRBV6-2 and TRBV6-3, those segments were excluded. A group of highly shared sequence variants was considered likely to be a technical artifact of the sequencing pipeline. A later genetic analysis associated a missense DCLRE1C variant with V-gene and J-gene trimming of TCR beta chains, and an independent cohort replicated the association. A further reported finding was that TCR beta sequences accurately predicted the HLA-A and HLA-B alleles for most subjects in the first cohort. The authors suggested that the approach could potentially be generalized to other disease states and immunological phenotypes. According to a later analysis, TCR association rates differed among HLA loci, with DRB1 alleles showing the most associated TCRs and HLA-C alleles showing the fewest. In a later analysis, HLA-associated TCR beta chains were found to be more clonally expanded and to have lower generation probabilities than equally common non-associated chains. In a later analysis, 15,000 to 20,000 TCR beta sequences were associated with specific HLA alleles at a false discovery rate of 0.05. In a later genetic analysis, fewer N-insertions in productive TCRs were reported among donors in an Asian-associated ancestry cluster than the roughly 670-donor mean. Roughly uniform sequencing depth across donors was assumed in presence/absence analyses, although this assumption may not hold. In a later analysis, most CMV-associated TCR beta chains were found to appear HLA-restricted, with HLA associations seemingly driven largely by CMV exposure. Most TCR sequences were seen in very few donors, while some public TCRs were found in many individuals. Immune exposure information for the cohort was limited to CMV serostatus. Correlated functional status among segregating V segments might be attributable to linkage disequilibrium, but an unknown experimental factor could not be ruled out. Seventeen rarely observed V segments, including chromosome 9 orphons, were excluded from the earlier analysis of a few hundred of the donors because counts were too low. A total of around 150 TCR beta chains were listed by the study as associated with cytomegalovirus. When HLA alleles, especially DR and DQ, strongly co-occurred, attributing TCR associations to individual alleles was difficult. HLA typing was unavailable for some donors at each locus, so association tests used only the typed subset. In a later analysis, several top co-occurrence clusters were reported to appear linked to parvovirus B19, influenza, CMV and Epstein-Barr virus. In this cohort, only TCR beta chains were sequenced, and detectable features were limited by the absence of alpha or paired-chain data.

Library preparation employed the immunoSEQ multiplex PCR assay. A mixture of 60 forward primers for TCR Vbeta segments and 13 reverse primers for TCR Jbeta segments was used in the multiplex PCR. The CDR3 region of rearranged TCR beta genes was amplified from genomic DNA with a multiplex PCR assay. On the Illumina HiSeq System, the amplified TCR beta libraries were sequenced as 87-base-pair reads. Under the source paper's analysis protocol: A later analysis tallied roughly 76 million unique TCR beta chains across the 666 repertoires, and around 9.9 million of those chains were shared by two or more donors. Raw reads were error-corrected and collapsed into unique sequences with a nearest-neighbor algorithm that merged closely related sequences to remove PCR and sequencing errors. To assign V, D and J gene segments, CDR3 sequences were aligned to IMGT reference sequences. For a sequence to be retained, at least a six-nucleotide match to both a V gene segment and a J gene segment was required. A rearrangement was called productive if the CDR3 had no stop codons and remained in frame with V and J, and every other rearrangement was called non-productive. Following IMGT convention, CDR3 was defined as the stretch from the second conserved V-encoded cysteine up to the conserved J-encoded phenylalanine. The earlier analysis of some 600 of the donors excluded sequences that lacked an unambiguous match to a single V gene segment. An earlier analysis of approximately 590 of the donors classified V segments as functional when productive rearrangements were above 56.7% and as segregating when the standard deviation between donors was above 5%. A statistical classification framework was built for diagnosing cytomegalovirus status from the catalog of TCR beta chain sequences. A later analysis assigned V and J genes by comparing TCR nucleotide sequences with IMGT/GENE-DB human TR gene sequences. The TCRdist pipeline was used in a later analysis to assign CDR3 sequences and most-parsimonious VDJ recombination scenarios. In a later analysis, each TCR beta chain was defined by its CDR3 amino acid sequence together with its V-gene family, and reads lacking a unique V-gene family were excluded. As a way to deal with suspected cross-contamination and a sequencing artifact, a later analysis dropped roughly 600 nucleotide sequences that were highly shared and had low generation probability. In a later analysis, a clonal expansion index was calculated for each public chain from normalized within-repertoire ranks of inferred template counts. In a later analysis, generation probabilities were computed with a VDJ recombination model fitted to out-of-frame rearrangements, and the resulting probabilities were checked against IGoR. A later analysis scored TCR-TCR, TCR-HLA and TCR-CMV co-occurrence with hypergeometric tests, applying a repertoire-size bias correction to TCR pairs. To estimate false discovery rates, a later analysis permuted the HLA or CMV assignments 20 times. In a later analysis, co-occurring TCRs were grouped using DBSCAN, with TCRdist sequence similarity added in when clustering inside HLA-allele-positive subsets. For co-occurrence clustering, repertoires with fewer than 30,000 or more than 120,000 public chains were excluded, along with a handful of repertoires with anomalous nucleotide sharing. Entries here come from immuneACCESS through TCRdb and include only in-frame sequences with V and J called. Some clones fail to appear in such tables; in the studies checked, an unresolved V gene covers under half of the shortfall, and the cause of the remainder is unknown. V, J and clone size derive from that table, while D and trimming were established from the DNA sequence. This sample is represented by over 80,000 clones; roughly 80% of them were singletons. 16% of the sample belongs to the ten largest clones.

The cohort comprised under 700 healthy bone marrow donors. All cohort members were sampled while nominally healthy, although unrecorded immune exposures were likely present. The donor was CMV seropositive and was included in the group of some 290 seropositive cohort members. Each donor provided a peripheral blood sample, and peripheral blood mononuclear cells were used for TCR beta sequencing. The Qiagen DNeasy Blood Extraction Kit was used to extract genomic DNA from the blood cell samples. The V and J genes are TRBV2 and TRBJ2-4, with 7 bases matching TRBD1. This TCR derives from a man aged 55 to 70 in good health and CMV-seropositive. The sample comprised PBMCs. The bases read TGTGCCAGCACTCTGACAGGGCCCCAACCCTTAGCCAAAAACATTCAGTACTTC. This translates into CASTLTGPQPLAKNIQYF.